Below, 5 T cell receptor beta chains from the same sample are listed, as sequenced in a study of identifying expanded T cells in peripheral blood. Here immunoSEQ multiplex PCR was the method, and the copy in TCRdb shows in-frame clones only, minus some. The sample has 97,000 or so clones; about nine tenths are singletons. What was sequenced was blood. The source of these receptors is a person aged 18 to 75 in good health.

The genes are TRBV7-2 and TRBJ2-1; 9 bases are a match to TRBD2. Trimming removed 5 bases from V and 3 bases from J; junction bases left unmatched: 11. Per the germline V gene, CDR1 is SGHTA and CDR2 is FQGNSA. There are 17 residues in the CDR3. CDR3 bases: TGTGCCAGCAGCATCACTCTAATAGCGGGGGTCTACAATGAGCAGTTCTTC. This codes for CASSITLIAGVYNEQFF.

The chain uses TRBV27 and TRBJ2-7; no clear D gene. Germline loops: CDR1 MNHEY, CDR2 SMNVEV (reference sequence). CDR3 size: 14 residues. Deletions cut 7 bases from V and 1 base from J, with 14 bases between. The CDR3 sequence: CASTHGKGSYEQYF. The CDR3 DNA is TGTGCCAGCACCCACGGCAAGGGTTCCTACGAGCAGTACTTC.

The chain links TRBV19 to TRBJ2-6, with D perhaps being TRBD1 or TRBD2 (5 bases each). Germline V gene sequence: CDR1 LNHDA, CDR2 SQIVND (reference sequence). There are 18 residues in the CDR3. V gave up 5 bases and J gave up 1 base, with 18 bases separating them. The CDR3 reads CASSFPGTFSSGANVLTF. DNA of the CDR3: TGTGCCAGTAGTTTTCCGGGGACCTTCTCTTCTGGGGCCAACGTCCTGACTTTC.

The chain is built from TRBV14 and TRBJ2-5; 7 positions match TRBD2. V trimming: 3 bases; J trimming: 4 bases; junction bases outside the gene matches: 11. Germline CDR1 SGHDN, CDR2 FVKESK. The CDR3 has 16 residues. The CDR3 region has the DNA TGTGCCAGCAGCCATTGGGGAGGGCCGGGAGCAGAGACCCAGTACTTC. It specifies CASSHWGGPGAETQYF.

The chain's CDR3 is CSVLGLAASTDTQYF. The CDR3 coding sequence is TGCAGCGTCCTTGGACTAGCGGCCAGCACAGATACGCAGTATTTT. The V gene is TRBV29-1, the J gene TRBJ2-3; 10 nucleotides line up with TRBD2. The CDR3 spans 15 residues. J was trimmed by 0 bases and V by 6 bases; bases with no gene match: 6. Per germline, CDR1 SQVTM and CDR2 ANQGSEA.